Listed below are T cell receptor beta chains from one sample, sequenced in a study of OX40 agonist ivuxolimab in advanced cancers. Assay: immunoSEQ multiplex PCR; the TCRdb copy retains only in-frame clones and omits some. Of almost 70,000 clones in the sample, roughly nine tenths are singletons; the top ten hold 0.25% to 0.3%. Sequenced here: CD4+ or CD8+ T cells sorted from blood, sampled in a trial of the OX40 agonist ivuxolimab. The source of these receptors is an adult with an advanced solid tumor such as melanoma, head and neck, liver or kidney cancer. Each CDR3 is given with its conserved first and last residue. D genes are given only for firm matches. Only part of the rows carry a size: once, few, many, or a class if the clone is expanded.

cdr3_nt	cdr3_aa	d_call	clone_size	v_call	j_call	cdr3_length
TGTGCCAGCTCACAAAGTGACGAGCAGTACTTC	CASSQSDEQYF	NA	NA	TRBV18	TRBJ2-7	11
TGTGCCAGCAGTGTAGGGGGCAGCTACGAGCAGTACTTC	CASSVGGSYEQYF	TRBD1	once	TRBV6-5	TRBJ2-7	13
TGTGCCAGCAGCTCACAACGACTAGTTTCGGAGACCCAGTACTTC	CASSSQRLVSETQYF	NA	once	TRBV11-1	TRBJ2-5	15
TGTGCCAGCAGCAAGACCGGGACAACTGGGGCCAACGTCCTGACTTTC	CASSKTGTTGANVLTF	NA	NA	TRBV5-6	TRBJ2-6	16
TGTGCCAGCAGTGCCCGCCGATGGGGGAGCTCCTACAATGAGCAGTTCTTC	CASSARRWGSSYNEQFF	NA	NA	TRBV28	TRBJ2-1	17
TGCGCCAGCAGCTACACCGGGACCCAAAGGGGCTACGAGCAGTACTTC	CASSYTGTQRGYEQYF	NA	NA	TRBV5-1	TRBJ2-7	16
TGTGCCAGCAGTTACTCGAGTCAGGGCCGCGGTGAAGCTTTCTTT	CASSYSSQGRGEAFF	NA	NA	TRBV6-6	TRBJ1-1	15
TGTGCCAGCAGCGTAGGGGCGGGAGGGATATACAATGAGCAGTTCTTC	CASSVGAGGIYNEQFF	TRBD2	NA	TRBV9	TRBJ2-1	16
TGTGCCAGCAGCTTAGCGGCTCAAGTAATGAATAGTGAAAAACTGTTTTTT	CASSLAAQVMNSEKLFF	NA	NA	TRBV7-9	TRBJ1-4	17
TGCAGCGTGGCCCAAGGGTTGAACACTGAAGCTTTCTTT	CSVAQGLNTEAFF	NA	once	TRBV29-1	TRBJ1-1	13
TGCAGCGTCGCCCTTGGGGGGAGTGGAGAGACCCAGTACTTC	CSVALGGSGETQYF	NA	NA	TRBV29-1	TRBJ2-5	14
TGTGCCATCAGGGACAGCTCTGGAAACACCATATATTTT	CAIRDSSGNTIYF	NA	NA	TRBV10-3	TRBJ1-3	13
TGTGCCAGCAGTGGAGGGACAGGGGACTACGAGCAGTACTTC	CASSGGTGDYEQYF	TRBD1	NA	TRBV25-1	TRBJ2-7	14
TGTGCCTGGAGTGCTTCCCCCTTGGGGCCCCAGCATTTT	CAWSASPLGPQHF	NA	NA	TRBV30	TRBJ1-5	13
TGTGCCAGCAGTCGGGGGCCTAGCGGGGTTTTGGAGCAGTACTTC	CASSRGPSGVLEQYF	TRBD2	once	TRBV27	TRBJ2-7	15
TGTGCCAGCAGCTTGCTATTAGCGGATGGTAGTAATGAGCAGTTCTTC	CASSLLLADGSNEQFF	NA	NA	TRBV11-2	TRBJ2-1	16
TGCAGCGTTGGAGCCCTCAATGAGCAGTTCTTC	CSVGALNEQFF	NA	NA	TRBV29-1	TRBJ2-1	11
TGTGCCAGCAGACCCAAGACGACGAGGGATGAGCAGTTCTTC	CASRPKTTRDEQFF	NA	once	TRBV27	TRBJ2-1	14
TGTGCCAGCGGACAGGGGGCAAAAGCTTTCTTT	CASGQGAKAFF	TRBD1	NA	TRBV25-1	TRBJ1-1	11
TGCAGTGCAATCCCCTATAGTGAGCAGTTCTTC	CSAIPYSEQFF	NA	once	TRBV20-1	TRBJ2-1	11